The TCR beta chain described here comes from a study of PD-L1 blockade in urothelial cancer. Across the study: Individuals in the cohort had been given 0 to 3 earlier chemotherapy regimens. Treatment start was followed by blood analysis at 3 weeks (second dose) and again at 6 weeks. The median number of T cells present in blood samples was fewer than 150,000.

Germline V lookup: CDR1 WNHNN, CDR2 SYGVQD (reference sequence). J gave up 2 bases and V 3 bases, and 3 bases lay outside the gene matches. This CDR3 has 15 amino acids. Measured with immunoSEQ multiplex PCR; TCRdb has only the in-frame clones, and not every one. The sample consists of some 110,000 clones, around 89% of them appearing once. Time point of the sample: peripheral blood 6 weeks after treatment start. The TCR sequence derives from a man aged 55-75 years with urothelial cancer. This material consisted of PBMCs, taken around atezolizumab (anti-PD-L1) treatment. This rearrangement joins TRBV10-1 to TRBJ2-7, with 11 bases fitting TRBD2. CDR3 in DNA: TGCGCCAGCAGTGATGGGACTAGCGGTACCTACGAGCAGTACTTC. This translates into CASSDGTSGTYEQYF.